These 5 T cell receptor beta chains originate from one sample sequenced in a study of T-cell reconstitution after alpha-beta-depleted transplantation in children. The library targeted TCRbeta and was prepared with unique molecular identifiers. In TCRdb, the PCR reads were re-called with MiXCR into one record per CDR3 protein. The repertoire holds 500,000 or so distinct CDR3 sequences, with 30% to 35% as singletons. This specimen consisted of PBMCs from the stem cell graft donor, obtained from the stem cell graft. These receptors all stem from a human donor who donated a stem cell graft to a child with aplastic anemia.

This clonotype was observed a few times. J is TRBJ2-7 and V is TRBV7-2, with no clear D. The CDR3 is 15 amino acids. Germline V gene sequence: CDR1 SGHTA, CDR2 FQGNSA. The V gene lost 4 bases and the J gene lost 8 bases, with 21 bases spanning the gap. CDR3 protein: CASSSQQAPWGKQYV. The CDR3 bases are TGTGCCAGCAGCTCTCAGCAGGCTCCCTGGGGAAAGCAGTACGTC.

This clonotype was seen a few times. This sequence joins TRBV20-1 and TRBJ1-2, with 8 bases matching TRBD1. This CDR3 is 12 amino acids long. The germline gives CDR1 DFQATT, CDR2 SNEGSKA (reference sequence). Losses at the gene ends were 3 bases for V and 6 bases for J; bases not matched to a gene: 3. CDR3 in amino acids: CSASGDRNGYTF. DNA for the CDR3: TGCAGTGCTAGTGGGGACAGGAATGGCTACACCTTC.

The chain employs TRBV20-1 and TRBJ1-5; 8 nucleotides match TRBD1. Trimming at V came to 5 bases and at J to 7 bases, leaving 7 bases not matched to a gene. The CDR3 is 13 amino acids. Germline values: CDR1 DFQATT, CDR2 SNEGSKA (reference sequence). In DNA, the CDR3 is TGCAGTGCTGGAGTTGGGACAGGCCAGCCCCAGCATTTT. Translation: CSAGVGTGQPQHF.

The sample holds a few counts of this clonotype. The chain employs TRBV30 and TRBJ1-5, with unresolved D. The CDR3 is made up of 15 amino acids. Per the germline V gene, CDR1 is GTSNPN and CDR2 is SVGIG (reference sequence). Trimming took off 0 bases at V and 7 bases at J, with 16 bases between the two ends. The CDR3 here is CAWSVGIISHQPQHF. The CDR3 DNA follows: TGTGCCTGGAGTGTTGGAATTATTTCGCACCAGCCCCAGCATTTT.

Here the CDR3 DNA reads TGTGCCAGCAGTCCTACCGGGACTGTAAACGGGGAGCTGTTTTTT. As protein: CASSPTGTVNGELFF. V usage is TRBV6-2 or TRBV6-3 and J usage is TRBJ2-2; possibly TRBD2 for D (6 bases). This CDR3 has 15 residues. V gave up 5 bases and J gave up 7 bases, with 17 bases separating them. Looked up from germline, CDR1 is MNHEY and CDR2 is SVGEGT.